The text below deals with one T cell receptor beta chain. The source of the sample is a study of blood T cell repertoires in COVID-19. For the study at large: PBMCs, B-cell-depleted T cells, or T cells were the source of the cDNA or gDNA that made up the material.

In the original analysis: Reference gene primers were amplified, and this amplification served to estimate nucleated cell counts. Assay: immunoSEQ multiplex PCR; the TCRdb copy retains only in-frame clones and omits some. Clone size and V and J calls were adopted from that table, with D and trimming inferred from the DNA. The profile shows about 440,000 clones, roughly 88% of them singletons. The CDR3 totals 16 residues. Per germline, CDR1 KGHDR and CDR2 SFDVKD. With V trimmed by 4 bases and J by 4 bases, 8 bases remained unmatched. Living in 24 US areas, the participants were between roughly 18 and 89 years of age. Researchers sorted participants into cohorts using their self-reported clinical history.

The sequence derives from a man aged 18 to 29 who had recovered from COVID-19. This rearrangement joins TRBV24-1 to TRBJ2-2; 7 bases align to TRBD1. Sample: PBMCs or T cells enriched from blood (not recorded which). The CDR3 sequence: CATSDPGTVGTGELFF. CDR3 nucleotide sequence: TGTGCCACCAGTGACCCCGGGACAGTGGGCACCGGGGAGCTGTTTTTT.